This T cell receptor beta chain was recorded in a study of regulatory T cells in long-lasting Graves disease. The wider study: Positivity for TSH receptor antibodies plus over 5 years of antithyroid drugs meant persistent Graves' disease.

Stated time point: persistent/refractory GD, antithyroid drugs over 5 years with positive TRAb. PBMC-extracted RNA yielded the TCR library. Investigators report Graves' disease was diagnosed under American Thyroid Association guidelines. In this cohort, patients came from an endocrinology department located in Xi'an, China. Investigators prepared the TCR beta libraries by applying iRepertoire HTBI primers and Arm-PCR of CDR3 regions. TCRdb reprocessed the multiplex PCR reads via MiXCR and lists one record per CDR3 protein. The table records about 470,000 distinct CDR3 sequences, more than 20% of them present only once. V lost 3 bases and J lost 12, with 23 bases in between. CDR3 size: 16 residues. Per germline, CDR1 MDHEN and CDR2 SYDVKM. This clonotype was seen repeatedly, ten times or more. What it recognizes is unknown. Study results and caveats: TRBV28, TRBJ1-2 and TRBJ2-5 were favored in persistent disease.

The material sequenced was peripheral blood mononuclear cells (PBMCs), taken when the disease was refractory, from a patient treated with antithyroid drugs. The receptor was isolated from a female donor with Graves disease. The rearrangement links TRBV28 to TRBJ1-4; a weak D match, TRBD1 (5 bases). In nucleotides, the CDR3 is TGTGCCAGCAGTTTTTTGGTCCGCGGGGTTCTGGGGGAACTGTTTTTT. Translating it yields CASSFLVRGVLGELFF.